The table lists the clone carrying this TCR beta chain with many counts. The data belong to a study of T-cell reconstitution after alpha-beta-depleted transplantation in children. During its preparation, the TCRbeta library received unique molecular identifiers. TCRdb processed the PCR reads anew with MiXCR; each CDR3 protein has one entry. The sample has 350,000 to 450,000 distinct CDR3 sequences, about 20% seen once. Trimming cost V 6 bases and J 0 bases; bases outside gene matches: 7. The CDR3 has 17 residues. The clonotype comes from a human donor who donated a stem cell graft to a child with acute myeloid leukemia. J is TRBJ2-5 and V is TRBV12-3 or TRBV12-4; 13 bases fit TRBD2. This material consisted of PBMCs from the stem cell graft donor, taken from the stem cell graft. CDR3 coding DNA: TGTGCCAGCAGGAGAGGAGGACTAGCGGGAGACCAAGAGACCCAGTACTTC. Amino acids: CASRRGGLAGDQETQYF.